These 12 T cell receptor beta chains were all obtained from the same sample, sequenced in a study of T cell repertoires in cytomegalovirus infection (dated by TCRdb to the late 2010s). According to the study, the label for this sample's treatment or condition signals: in vitro stimulation with specific CMV peptide epitopes to enrich CMV-specific T cells. The reads were generated on an Illumina HiSeq 1500. TCRdb handled the public reads itself, with Q25 trimming in fastp and clone calling in MiXCR, and kept productive beta chains. Each CDR3 protein gets just one entry, which takes the most common genes and DNA from the rows behind it. Counted in this sample were 550,000 to 850,000 distinct CDR3 sequences; about 30% of them appeared once. The ten largest clones represent 15% to 20% of the sample. Their specific antigens are unknown. Source: cultured PBMCs, taken from culture after CMV antigen stimulation. The receptors were sampled from a human donor in good health (CMV status not recorded). Some clones in this sample may be carry-over from other donors' samples.

V gene TRBV15 combines with J gene TRBJ1-2, with D unclear. Germline CDR1 and CDR2: LNHNV and YYDKDF (reference sequence). Trimming took off 5 bases at V and 4 bases at J, with 5 bases between the two ends. The CDR3 runs to 11 residues. This chain's CDR3 is CATSPGYGYTF. The DNA of the CDR3 is TGTGCCACCAGCCCTGGCTATGGCTACACCTTC.

V and J are TRBV7-2 and TRBJ1-1; D unclear. With 2 bases removed from V and 2 bases from J, the gap between germline ends came to 12 bases. The CDR3 runs 15 residues. The germline V gene has CDR1 SGHTA and CDR2 FQGNSA. CDR3 nucleotides: TGTGCCAGCAGCTTAACGGCAGAAAGCAACACTGAAGCTTTCTTT. Translated, it gives CASSLTAESNTEAFF.

This clonotype turned up a few times. CDR3 protein: CASSLQGPTNEKLFF. CDR3 coding DNA: TGTGCCAGCAGCTTACAGGGCCCAACTAATGAAAAACTGTTTTTT. V is TRBV7-2 and J is TRBJ1-4; D is possibly TRBD1 (5 bases). The CDR3 length is 15 residues. Germline values: CDR1 SGHTA, CDR2 FQGNSA. Deletions cut 2 bases from V and 0 bases from J, with 7 bases between.

The sample holds many counts of this clonotype. The chain couples TRBV7-2 to TRBJ1-6; weak D call: TRBD1 (5 bases). The V gene's germline CDR1 is SGHTA and CDR2 FQGNSA. V lost 4 bases to trimming and J lost 3 bases, with 13 bases between them. CDR3 size: 16 residues. As DNA, the CDR3 is TGTGCCAGCAGCTCCGTACCTGGGGGCTATAATTCACCCCTCCACTTT. It encodes CASSSVPGGYNSPLHF.

This clonotype has a handful of counts. V usage is TRBV20-1 and J usage is TRBJ1-5, with TRBD1 as a possible D gene (6 bases). V was cut by 6 bases and J by 2 bases, with 17 bases left in between. Germline V gene lookup returns CDR1 DFQATT and CDR2 SNEGSKA (reference sequence). The CDR3 runs 15 residues. The CDR3 sequence is CSAEDRYTGNQPQHF. CDR3 bases: TGCAGTGCAGAAGACAGGTATACGGGCAATCAGCCCCAGCATTTT.

The J gene is TRBJ1-6, the V gene TRBV20-1; D possibly corresponds to TRBD1 (5 bases). The CDR3 is made up of 11 amino acids. The V and J ends lost 6 bases and 10 bases respectively, with 10 bases between them. CDR1 is DFQATT and CDR2 is SNEGSKA in the germline V gene (reference sequence). The CDR3, as DNA: TGCAGTGCGATGAGGGGATCACCCCTCCACTTT. It codes for CSAMRGSPLHF.

The chain joins TRBV20-1 to TRBJ2-7; 14 bases fit TRBD2. This CDR3 contains 19 residues. V dropped 4 bases and J dropped 2; count of bases not matched to a gene: 16. Germline CDR1 and CDR2: DFQATT and SNEGSKA (reference sequence). CDR3 protein: CSATTPRGLAGGPPYEQYF. Written as DNA, the CDR3 is TGCAGTGCTACAACCCCCCGAGGACTAGCGGGAGGTCCTCCCTACGAGCAGTACTTC.

The chain combines TRBV15 with TRBJ2-3; no reliable D call. The CDR3 spans 17 residues. CDR1 and CDR2 from the germline V gene are LNHNV and YYDKDF (reference sequence). The V and J ends lost 0 bases and 0 bases respectively, with 13 bases between them. CDR3 nucleotides: TGTGCCACCAGCAGAGATAGGGTGGGAAGGAGCACAGATACGCAGTATTTT. Its protein product is CATSRDRVGRSTDTQYF.

A few counts support this clonotype. The V and J genes are TRBV2 and TRBJ1-2; maybe TRBD1 (5 bases). Germline V gives CDR1 SNHLY, CDR2 FYNNEI. Trimming cost V 5 bases and J 4 bases, with 17 bases left between them. The CDR3 has 15 residues. As DNA, the CDR3 is TGTGCCAGCAGTCAGGGAGCCTTTATGGGCTATGGCTACACCTTC. Protein: CASSQGAFMGYGYTF. The entire variable domain, with the rest obtained from reference TRBV2 and TRBJ1-2, is as follows: EPEVTQTPSHQVTQMGQEVILRCVPISNHLYFYWYRQILGQKVEFLVSFYNNEISEKSEIFDDQFSVERPDGSNFTLKIRSTKLEDSAMYFCASSQGAFMGYGYTFGSGTRLTVV.

This chain links TRBV5-4 with TRBJ2-4; D is perhaps TRBD1 or TRBD2 (6 bases each). This CDR3 contains 14 residues. Germline values: CDR1 SGHNT, CDR2 YYREEE (reference sequence). The ends were cut back, 9 bases at V and 9 bases at J, with 22 bases in the middle. The CDR3 DNA reads as TGTGCCACCTCGATTACAGTACAGGGAGGCATTCAGTACTTC. Protein: CATSITVQGGIQYF.

In this sample, this clonotype turned up many times. The chain employs TRBV7-2 and TRBJ2-3; D is perhaps TRBD1 (6 bases). Germline values: CDR1 SGHTA, CDR2 FQGNSA. CDR3 length: 14 amino acids. Trimming took 3 bases from V and 4 from J, leaving 11 bases between them. As DNA, the CDR3 is TGTGCCAGCAGCTTGCTAGGGGGAGCAGATACGCAGTATTTT. Translating gives CASSLLGGADTQYF.

This clonotype was observed a few times. The chain employs TRBV6-1 and TRBJ1-1; D not certain. CDR1 is MNHNS and CDR2 is SASEGT in the germline V gene. The germline V and J ends were trimmed by 5 bases and 4 bases, with 11 bases remaining between them. CDR3 size: 13 residues. CDR3 DNA: TGTGCCAGCAGTTATGGGTCCGTCACTGAAGCTTTCTTT. It is translated as CASSYGSVTEAFF.